These 20 T cell receptor beta chains originate from one sample sequenced in a study of CD4 T cells in relation to SARS-CoV-2 and coronaviruses. Sequenced by immunoSEQ multiplex PCR; TCRdb stores in-frame clones only, minus some. The table includes tens of thousands of clones, 90% to 95% detected once. The sequencing input was naive CD4+ T cells from PBMCs. This sample's subset: naive CD4+ T cells isolated by negative enrichment. The source of these receptors is an adult with COVID-19.

This chain links TRBV7-2 with TRBJ1-3, with TRBD1 matching 7 bases. Germline CDR1 is SGHTA and CDR2 is FQGNSA. This CDR3 region has 15 residues. V shed 3 bases and J 0 bases; nucleotides not matched to a gene: 2. CDR3 protein: CASSLDRSSGNTIYF. The CDR3 DNA sequence: TGTGCCAGCAGCTTGGACAGGAGCTCTGGAAACACCATATATTTT.

This chain joins TRBV28 and TRBJ2-2; 9 bases line up with TRBD1. The germline V gene has CDR1 MDHEN and CDR2 SYDVKM. This CDR3 region has 16 residues. V lost 2 bases to trimming and J lost 3 bases; unmatched junction nucleotides: 4. The CDR3 loop is CASSLGRTGDTGELFF. Written as DNA, the CDR3 is TGTGCCAGCAGTTTAGGAAGGACAGGGGACACCGGGGAGCTGTTTTTT.

The genes are TRBV15 and TRBJ2-3; maybe TRBD1 (6 bases). Germline CDR1 is LNHNV and CDR2 is YYDKDF (reference sequence). This CDR3 has 15 amino acids. V was trimmed by 5 bases and J by 3 bases, leaving 15 bases between them. The CDR3, as DNA: TGTGCCACCAGCTTTCGGAGACAGGATACAGATACGCAGTATTTT. Translation: CATSFRRQDTDTQYF.

This chain joins TRBV2 and TRBJ2-3, with D hard to call. Germline CDR1 reads SNHLY; CDR2 reads FYNNEI. Trimming left V 7 bases short and J 6 bases short, with 11 bases between. The CDR3 spans 12 residues. CDR3 residues: CASNLWGDTQYF. The CDR3 DNA sequence: TGTGCCAGCAACCTATGGGGTGATACGCAGTATTTT.

V is TRBV5-6 and J is TRBJ1-5, with a weak D call TRBD1 (5 bases). Per germline, CDR1 SGHDT and CDR2 YYEEEE. V lost 2 bases, J lost 0 bases, and 9 bases lay in between. The CDR3 sequence is 15 residues long. The CDR3 reads CASSFFRVSNQPQHF. The CDR3 nucleotides read TGTGCCAGCAGCTTTTTCAGGGTTAGCAATCAGCCCCAGCATTTT. The whole variable domain, filled in from reference TRBV5-6 and TRBJ1-5, reads DAGVTQSPTHLIKTRGQQVTLRCSPKSGHDTVSWYQQALGQGPQFIFQYYEEEERQRGNFPDRFSGHQFPNYSSELNVNALLLGDSALYLCASSFFRVSNQPQHFGDGTRLSIL.

In DNA, the CDR3 is TGTGCCAGCAGTTTGGGGGGGACGTTGACTGGAAACACCATATATTTT. Its translation: CASSLGGTLTGNTIYF. The chain combines TRBV28 with TRBJ1-3; possible D gene TRBD1, 5 bases. The V gene lost 3 bases and the J gene lost 2 bases, with 14 bases spanning the gap. CDR3 size: 16 residues. The germline V gene has CDR1 MDHEN and CDR2 SYDVKM.

This clone has just a few counts. V gene TRBV7-3 combines with J gene TRBJ1-6; tentatively, D is TRBD1 (6 bases). The germline gives CDR1 SGHTA, CDR2 FQGTGA. CDR3 length equals 14 residues. Trimming pared 2 bases from V and 13 bases from J, leaving 15 bases between. The CDR3 region has the DNA TGTGCCAGCAGCTTAGGGGGTAGGGGGTCTCCCCTCCACTTT. Amino acid sequence: CASSLGGRGSPLHF.

J is TRBJ2-7 and V is TRBV21-1. TRBV21-1 is shown as a pseudogene. CDR3 length: 18 residues. The CDR3 region is CASSKIREKTEKGYEQYF. The CDR3 DNA sequence: TGTGCCAGCAGCAAAATCAGGGAGAAGACAGAAAAAGGCTACGAGCAGTACTTC.

V gene TRBV7-2 combines with J gene TRBJ2-2; D not certain. V was shortened by 2 bases and J by 6 bases, with 4 bases between the two germline ends. Germline CDR1 SGHTA, CDR2 FQGNSA. This CDR3 has 12 amino acids. The chain's CDR3 is CASSLNPGELFF. CDR3 in DNA: TGTGCCAGCAGCTTAAACCCCGGGGAGCTGTTTTTT.

The CDR3 DNA sequence: TGTGCCAGCAAGGGTGATGGTGAGACCCAGTACTTC. Translated: CASKGDGETQYF. The gene calls are TRBV2 and TRBJ2-5; D remains unclear. The V end was cut by 7 bases, the J end by 5 bases, with 11 bases between. CDR3 length: 12 amino acids. CDR1 and CDR2 (germline): SNHLY, FYNNEI.

This chain links TRBV5-1 with TRBJ2-5, with D unresolved. The CDR3 contains 14 residues. Germline loops: CDR1 SGHRS, CDR2 YFSETQ. Trimming removed 0 bases from V and 3 bases from J, with 9 bases in between. CDR3 amino acids: CASSLGLIKETQYF. The CDR3 DNA reads as TGCGCCAGCAGCTTGGGCCTGATAAAAGAGACCCAGTACTTC.

V usage is TRBV19 and J usage is TRBJ1-2, with TRBD1 as a possible D gene (5 bases). The CDR3 sequence is 14 residues long. The germline V and J ends were trimmed by 3 bases and 8 bases, with 16 bases remaining between them. Germline V gene sequence: CDR1 LNHDA, CDR2 SQIVND (reference sequence). The CDR3 spells CASSMLSDIRGYTF. The CDR3 region has the DNA TGTGCCAGTAGTATGCTCTCGGACATACGGGGCTACACCTTC.

V is TRBV7-6 and J is TRBJ2-1; D gene unclear. V was trimmed by 1 base and J by 0 bases, leaving 7 bases between them. The CDR3 totals 15 residues. CDR1 and CDR2 from the germline V gene are SGHVS and FNYEAQ. The CDR3 loop reads CASSLDGSSYNEQFF. CDR3 in DNA: TGTGCCAGCAGCTTAGACGGAAGCTCCTACAATGAGCAGTTCTTC.

This chain uses TRBV9 with TRBJ1-2; D not certain. Between the trimmed V and J ends, which lost 2 bases and 3 bases, there was a span of 11 bases. Per germline, CDR1 SGDLS and CDR2 YYNGEE. This CDR3 spans 14 amino acids. CDR3 protein: CASSVLGEDYGYTF. CDR3 DNA: TGTGCCAGCAGCGTTCTTGGGGAGGACTATGGCTACACCTTC.

The genes are TRBV24-1 and TRBJ1-1; the D is unclear. Trimming removed 5 bases from V and 2 bases from J, with 8 bases in between. The CDR3 contains 13 residues. The germline gives CDR1 KGHDR, CDR2 SFDVKD. The CDR3, as DNA: TGTGCCACCAGTGTAGGGTTCAACACTGAAGCTTTCTTT. Protein product: CATSVGFNTEAFF.

V gene TRBV10-2 combines with J gene TRBJ1-3; D may be TRBD1 (5 bases). The CDR3 is 14 residues long. Germline lookup yields CDR1 WSHSY and CDR2 SAAADI. V lost 6 bases and J 0 bases, leaving 9 bases between the germline ends. CDR3 DNA sequence: TGCGCCAGCAGGGAAACAGGCTCTGGAAACACCATATATTTT. Protein sequence: CASRETGSGNTIYF.

This chain joins TRBV6-5 and TRBJ1-1; D is unresolved. The V end was cut by 4 bases, the J end by 1 base, with 10 bases between. CDR3 size: 14 residues. Germline values: CDR1 MNHEY, CDR2 SVGAGI. The CDR3 sequence is CASSWREQNTEAFF. The CDR3 nucleotides are TGTGCCAGCAGTTGGCGAGAGCAGAACACTGAAGCTTTCTTT.

CDR3 sequence: CASSLSRLQETQYF. The CDR3 bases are TGTGCCAGCAGCTTAAGTAGACTCCAAGAGACCCAGTACTTC. This rearrangement joins TRBV11-2 to TRBJ2-5; no clear D. The CDR3 has 14 amino acids. CDR1 is SGHAT, CDR2 FQNNGV, per germline. Trimming removed 2 bases from V and 1 base from J, with 8 bases in between.

The chain recombines TRBV6-2 or TRBV6-3 with TRBJ2-2; 8 nucleotides align to TRBD1. This CDR3 is 17 amino acids long. V trimming: 1 base; J trimming: 1 base; junction bases outside the gene matches: 5. Germline CDR1 and CDR2: MNHEY and SVGEGT. The chain's CDR3 is CASSYYGRGLNTGELFF. CDR3 sequence (DNA): TGTGCCAGCAGTTACTACGGCAGGGGGCTGAACACCGGGGAGCTGTTTTTT.

This chain's CDR3 is CASSLGNSNNEQFF. The CDR3 bases are TGCGCCAGCAGCTTAGGCAACAGCAACAATGAGCAGTTCTTC. The chain is built from TRBV5-1 and TRBJ2-1; no clear D. This CDR3 has 14 residues. The V gene's germline CDR1 is SGHRS and CDR2 YFSETQ. Trimming cost V 2 bases and J 5 bases, with 11 bases left between them.